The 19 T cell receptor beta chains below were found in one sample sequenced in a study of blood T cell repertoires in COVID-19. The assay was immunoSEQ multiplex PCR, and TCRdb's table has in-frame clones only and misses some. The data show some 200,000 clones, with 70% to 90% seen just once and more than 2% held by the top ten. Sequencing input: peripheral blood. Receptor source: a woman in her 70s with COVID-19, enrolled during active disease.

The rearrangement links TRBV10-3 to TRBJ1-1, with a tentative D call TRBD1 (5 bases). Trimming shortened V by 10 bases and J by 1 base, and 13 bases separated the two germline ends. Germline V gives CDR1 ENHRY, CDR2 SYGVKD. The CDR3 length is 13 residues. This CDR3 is CATRIQGNTEAFF. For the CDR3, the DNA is TGTGCCACCAGAATCCAGGGGAACACTGAAGCTTTCTTT.

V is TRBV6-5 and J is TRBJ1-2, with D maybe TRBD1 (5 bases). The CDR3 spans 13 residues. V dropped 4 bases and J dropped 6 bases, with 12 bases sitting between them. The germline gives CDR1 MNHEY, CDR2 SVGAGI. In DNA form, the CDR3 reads TGTGCCAGCAGTTTCGGGGGAACGGATGGCTACACCTTC. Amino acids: CASSFGGTDGYTF.

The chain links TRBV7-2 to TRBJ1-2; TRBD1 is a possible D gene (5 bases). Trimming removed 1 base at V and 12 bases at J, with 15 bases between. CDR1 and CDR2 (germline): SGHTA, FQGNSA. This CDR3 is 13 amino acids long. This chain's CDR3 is CASSLVREPLDTF. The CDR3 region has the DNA TGTGCCAGCAGCTTAGTCAGGGAACCCTTGGACACCTTC. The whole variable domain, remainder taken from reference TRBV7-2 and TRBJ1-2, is GAGVSQSPSNKVTEKGKDVELRCDPISGHTALYWYRQSLGQGLEFLIYFQGNSAPDKSGLPSDRFSAERTGGSVSTLTIQRTQQEDSAVYLCASSLVREPLDTFGSGTRLTVV.

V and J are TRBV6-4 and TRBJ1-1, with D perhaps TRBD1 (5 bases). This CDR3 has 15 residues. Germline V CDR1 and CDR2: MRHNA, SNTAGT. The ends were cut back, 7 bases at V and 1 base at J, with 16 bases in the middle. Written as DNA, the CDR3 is TGTGCCAGCACCAAAGAGGCAGGGAAGAACACTGAAGCTTTCTTT. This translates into CASTKEAGKNTEAFF.

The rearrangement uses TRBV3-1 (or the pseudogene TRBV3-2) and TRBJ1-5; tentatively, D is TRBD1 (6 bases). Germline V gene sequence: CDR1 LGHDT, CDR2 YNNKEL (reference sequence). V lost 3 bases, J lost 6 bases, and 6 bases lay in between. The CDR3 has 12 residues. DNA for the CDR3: TGTGCCAGCAGCCAGGGGGCTCAGCCCCAGCATTTT. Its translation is CASSQGAQPQHF.

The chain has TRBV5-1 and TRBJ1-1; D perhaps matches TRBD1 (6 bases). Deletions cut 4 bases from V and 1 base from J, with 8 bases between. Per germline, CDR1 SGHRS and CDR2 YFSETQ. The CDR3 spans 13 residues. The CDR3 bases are TGCGCCAGCAGCGGGGGACAGAACACTGAAGCTTTCTTT. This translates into CASSGGQNTEAFF. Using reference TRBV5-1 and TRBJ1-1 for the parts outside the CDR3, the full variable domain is KAGVTQTPRYLIKTRGQQVTLSCSPISGHRSVSWYQQTPGQGLQFLFEYFSETQRNKGNFPGRFSGRQFSNSRSEMNVSTLELGDSALYLCASSGGQNTEAFFGQGTRLTVV.

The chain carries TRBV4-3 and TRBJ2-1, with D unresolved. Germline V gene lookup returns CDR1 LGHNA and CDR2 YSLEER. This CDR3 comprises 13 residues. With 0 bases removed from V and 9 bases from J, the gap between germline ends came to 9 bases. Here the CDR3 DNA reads TGCGCCAGCAGCCAAGATCGGGTTAGTGAGCAGTTCTTC. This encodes CASSQDRVSEQFF.

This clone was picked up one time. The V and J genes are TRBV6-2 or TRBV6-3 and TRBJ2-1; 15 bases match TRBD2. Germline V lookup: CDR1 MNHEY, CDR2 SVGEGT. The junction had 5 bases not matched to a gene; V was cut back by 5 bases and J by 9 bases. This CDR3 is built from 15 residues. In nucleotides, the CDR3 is TGTGCCAGCAGTAGGACTAGCGGGGGGGCTCGTGAGCAGTTCTTC. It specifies CASSRTSGGAREQFF.

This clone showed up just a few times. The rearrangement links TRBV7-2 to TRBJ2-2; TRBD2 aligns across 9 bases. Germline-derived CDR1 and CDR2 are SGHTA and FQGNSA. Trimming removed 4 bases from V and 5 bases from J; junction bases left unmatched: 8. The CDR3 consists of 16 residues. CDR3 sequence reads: CASSSPGLAMTGELFF. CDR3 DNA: TGTGCCAGCAGCTCGCCGGGACTAGCTATGACCGGGGAGCTGTTTTTT.

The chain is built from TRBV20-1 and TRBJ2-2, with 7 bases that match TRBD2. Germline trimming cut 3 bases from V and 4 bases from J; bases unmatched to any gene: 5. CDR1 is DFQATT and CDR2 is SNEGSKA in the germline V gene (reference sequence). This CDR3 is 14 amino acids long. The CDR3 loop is CSASRGSSTGELFF. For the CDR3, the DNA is TGCAGTGCTAGTCGCGGGAGCTCCACCGGGGAGCTGTTTTTT.

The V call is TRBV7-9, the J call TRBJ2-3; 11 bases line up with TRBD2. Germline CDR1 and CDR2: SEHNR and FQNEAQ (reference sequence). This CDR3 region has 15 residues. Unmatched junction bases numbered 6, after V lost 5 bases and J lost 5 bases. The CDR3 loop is CASSPLAGALDTQYF. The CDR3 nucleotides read TGTGCCAGCAGCCCACTAGCGGGAGCGCTAGATACGCAGTATTTT.

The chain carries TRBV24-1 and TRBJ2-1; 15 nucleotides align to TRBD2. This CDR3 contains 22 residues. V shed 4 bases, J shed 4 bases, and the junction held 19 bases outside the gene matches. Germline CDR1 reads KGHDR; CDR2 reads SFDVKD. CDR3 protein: CATSDAGTSGGPLTPGYNEQFF. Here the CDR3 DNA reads TGTGCCACCAGTGACGCCGGGACTAGCGGGGGGCCCCTTACCCCTGGATACAATGAGCAGTTCTTC.

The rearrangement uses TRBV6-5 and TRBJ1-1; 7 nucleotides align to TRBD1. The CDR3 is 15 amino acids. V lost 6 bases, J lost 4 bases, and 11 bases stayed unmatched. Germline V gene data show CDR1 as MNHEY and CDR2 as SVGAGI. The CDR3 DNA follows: TGTGCCAGCAGAAGACAGGGCAGGGCCCCCACTGAAGCTTTCTTT. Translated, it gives CASRRQGRAPTEAFF.

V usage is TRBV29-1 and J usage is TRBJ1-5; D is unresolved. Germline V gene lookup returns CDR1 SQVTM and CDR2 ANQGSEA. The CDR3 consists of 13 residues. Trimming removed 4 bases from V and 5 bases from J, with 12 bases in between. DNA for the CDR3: TGCAGCGTTGCCCCCGAGCTACATCAGCCCCAGCATTTT. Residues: CSVAPELHQPQHF.

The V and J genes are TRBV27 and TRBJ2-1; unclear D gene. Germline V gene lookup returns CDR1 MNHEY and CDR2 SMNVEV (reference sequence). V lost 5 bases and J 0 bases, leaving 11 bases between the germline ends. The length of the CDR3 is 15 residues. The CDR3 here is CASSPARSSYNEQFF. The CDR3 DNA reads TGTGCCAGCAGTCCCGCACGGAGCTCCTACAATGAGCAGTTCTTC.

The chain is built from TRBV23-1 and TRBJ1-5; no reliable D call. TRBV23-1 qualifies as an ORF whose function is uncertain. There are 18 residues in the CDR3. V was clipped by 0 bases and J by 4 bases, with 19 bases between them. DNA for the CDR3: TGCGCCAGCAGTCAATCCACCGAGCGGGGAACGGGGAATCAGCCCCAGCATTTT. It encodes CASSQSTERGTGNQPQHF.

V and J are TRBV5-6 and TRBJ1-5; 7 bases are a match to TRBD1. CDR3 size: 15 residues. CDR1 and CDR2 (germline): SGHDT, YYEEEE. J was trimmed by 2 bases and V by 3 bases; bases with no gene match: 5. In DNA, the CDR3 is TGTGCCAGCAGCTCACAGGGGACGGGCAATCAGCCCCAGCATTTT. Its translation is CASSSQGTGNQPQHF.

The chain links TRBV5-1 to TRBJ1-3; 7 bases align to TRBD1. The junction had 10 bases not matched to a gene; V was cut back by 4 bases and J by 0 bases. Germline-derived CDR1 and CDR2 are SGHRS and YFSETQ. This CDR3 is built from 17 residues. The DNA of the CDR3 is TGCGCCAGCAGCGTAGCCGGGACAGTGAGCTCTGGAAACACCATATATTTT. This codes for CASSVAGTVSSGNTIYF.

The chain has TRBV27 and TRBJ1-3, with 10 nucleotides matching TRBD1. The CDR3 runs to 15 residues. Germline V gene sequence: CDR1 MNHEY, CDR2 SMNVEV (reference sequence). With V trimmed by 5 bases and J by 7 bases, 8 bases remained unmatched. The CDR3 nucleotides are TGTGCCAGCAGTGAATACCGACAGGGGGCGAACACCATATATTTT. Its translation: CASSEYRQGANTIYF.